The sequence of this TCR beta chain was determined in a study of PD-1 blockade in classical Hodgkin lymphoma. Findings and caveats of the study: Patients with a complete response exhibited baseline diversity comparable to newly diagnosed patients.

The data were produced by immunoSEQ multiplex PCR, yet TCRdb's version contains in-frame clones alone and is incomplete. The sample consists of about 29,000 clones, around 84% of them appearing once. Every single patient, without exception, relapsed after autologous stem cell transplantation, and brentuximab vedotin exposure varied. Trimming removed 4 bases from V and 0 bases from J, with 6 bases in between. The CDR3 covers 14 residues. Germline CDR1 is SGHTA and CDR2 is FQGTGA. As regards this clone: Its cognate antigen is unknown.

The TCR was taken from a human donor with classical Hodgkin lymphoma. The sequenced sample was peripheral blood mononuclear cells (PBMCs), obtained before the second cycle of nivolumab. This chain uses TRBV7-3 with TRBJ2-2, with unresolved D. The CDR3 DNA reads as TGTGCCAGCAGCTACACACCGAACACCGGGGAGCTGTTTTTT. Its translation: CASSYTPNTGELFF. Drawing the rest from reference TRBV7-3 and TRBJ2-2, the complete variable domain is GAGVSQTPSNKVTEKGKYVELRCDPISGHTALYWYRQSLGQGPEFLIYFQGTGAADDSGLPNDRFFAVRPEGSVSTLKIQRTERGDSAVYLCASSYTPNTGELFFGEGSRLTVL.